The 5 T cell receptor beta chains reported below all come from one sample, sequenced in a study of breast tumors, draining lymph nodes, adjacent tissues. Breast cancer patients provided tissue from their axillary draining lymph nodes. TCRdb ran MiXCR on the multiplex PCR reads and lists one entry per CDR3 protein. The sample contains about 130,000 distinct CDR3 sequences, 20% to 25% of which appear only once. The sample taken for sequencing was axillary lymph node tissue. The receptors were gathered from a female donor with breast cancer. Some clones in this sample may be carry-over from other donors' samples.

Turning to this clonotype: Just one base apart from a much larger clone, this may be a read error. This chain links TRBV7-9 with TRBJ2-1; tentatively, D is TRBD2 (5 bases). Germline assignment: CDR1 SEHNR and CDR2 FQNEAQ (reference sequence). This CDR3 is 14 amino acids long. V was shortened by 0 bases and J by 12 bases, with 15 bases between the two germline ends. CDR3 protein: CASSLAGVFSGQFF. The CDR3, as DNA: TGTGCCAGCAGCTTAGCGGGAGTATTTAGTGGGCAGTTCTTC.

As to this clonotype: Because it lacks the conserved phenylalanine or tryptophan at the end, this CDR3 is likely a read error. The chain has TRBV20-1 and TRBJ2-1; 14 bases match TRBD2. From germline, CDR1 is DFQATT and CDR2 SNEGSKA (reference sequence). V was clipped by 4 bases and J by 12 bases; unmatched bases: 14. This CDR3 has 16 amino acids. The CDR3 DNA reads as TGCAGTGCTACCAAGGGAGGGACTAGCGGGAGTAGTGGGCAGTTCTCC. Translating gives CSATKGGTSGSSGQFS.

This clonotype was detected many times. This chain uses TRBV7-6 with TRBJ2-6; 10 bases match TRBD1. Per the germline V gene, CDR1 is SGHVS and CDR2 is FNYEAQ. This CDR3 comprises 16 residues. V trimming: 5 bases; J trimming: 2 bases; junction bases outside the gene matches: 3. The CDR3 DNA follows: TGTGCCAGCAGCCAGACAGGGGGCGCTGGGGCCAACGTCCTGACTTTC. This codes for CASSQTGGAGANVLTF. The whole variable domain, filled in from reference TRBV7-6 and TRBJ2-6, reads GAGVSQSPRYKVTKRGQDVALRCDPISGHVSLYWYRQALGQGPEFLTYFNYEAQQDKSGLPNDRFSAERPEGSISTLTIQRTEQRDSAMYRCASSQTGGAGANVLTFGAGSRLTVL.

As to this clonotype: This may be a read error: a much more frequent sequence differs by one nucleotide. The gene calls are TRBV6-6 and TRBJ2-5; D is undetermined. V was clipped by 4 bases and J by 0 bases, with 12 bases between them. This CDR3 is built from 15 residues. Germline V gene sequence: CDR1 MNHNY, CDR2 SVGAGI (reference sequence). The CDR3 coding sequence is TGTGCCAGCAGTTGCTCCCCATGGTACCAAGAGACCCAGTACTTC. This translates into CASSCSPWYQETQYF.

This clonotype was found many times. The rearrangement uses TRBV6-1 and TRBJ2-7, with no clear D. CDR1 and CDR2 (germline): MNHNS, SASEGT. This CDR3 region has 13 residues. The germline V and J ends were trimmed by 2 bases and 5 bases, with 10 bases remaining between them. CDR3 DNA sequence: TGTGCCAGCAGTGAATTGAGTTATGACGAGCAGTACTTC. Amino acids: CASSELSYDEQYF.